Below are 20 T cell receptor beta chains sequenced from a single sample in a study of Ad26.COV2.S vaccination and SARS-CoV-2 variants. TCRdb's copy holds only in-frame clones and misses some; the assay was immunoSEQ multiplex PCR. The sample gives about 280,000 clones, 70% to 90% of which show up once; around 3.5% is in the top ten. Specified treatment: roughly 19 received Ad26.COV2.S at low or high dose, single or two shots; roughly 5 received placebo; per-sample allocation not given. Collection of samples fell on day 63 after the first vaccine or placebo injection. The specimen comprised peripheral blood, sampled in a trial of Ad26.COV2.S vaccine versus placebo. Every receptor here comes from a person aged 18-60 years who received the Ad26.COV2.S COVID-19 vaccine or a placebo.

CDR3 bases: TGTGCCAGCAGCGCCCGGGACACCAAAACCTACGAGCAGTACTTC. Its protein product is CASSARDTKTYEQYF. This sequence joins TRBV11-2 and TRBJ2-7; D perhaps matches TRBD1 (6 bases). There are 15 residues in the CDR3. V shed 5 bases and J shed 2 bases, with 16 bases lying between them. CDR1 is SGHAT and CDR2 is FQNNGV in the germline V gene.

In the case of this clone: Within the sample, other DNA sequences also encode this same CDR3. V gene TRBV10-3 combines with J gene TRBJ2-7; 7 bases align to TRBD2. The length of the CDR3 is 13 residues. The V segment lost 6 bases and the J segment 0 bases; nucleotides outside the gene matches: 2. CDR1 and CDR2 (germline): ENHRY, SYGVKD. The CDR3 DNA reads as TGTGCCATCAGCGGGAGGAGCTCCTACGAGCAGTACTTC. This translates into CAISGRSSYEQYF.

This clone was observed a single time. This rearrangement joins TRBV24-1 to TRBJ1-2, with TRBD1 as a possible D gene (5 bases). The length of the CDR3 is 14 residues. Trimming took 4 bases from V and 8 from J, leaving 16 bases between them. CDR1 and CDR2 (germline): KGHDR, SFDVKD. CDR3 sequence: CATSELEGLEGYTF. CDR3 DNA: TGTGCCACCAGTGAGTTGGAGGGGTTGGAGGGCTACACCTTC.

CDR3 in amino acids: CAITRTDNTEAFF. For the CDR3, the DNA is TGTGCCATCACCCGAACAGATAACACTGAAGCTTTCTTT. The genes are TRBV10-3 and TRBJ1-1; D is unresolved. V was shortened by 7 bases and J by 2 bases, with 11 bases between the two germline ends. Germline V lookup: CDR1 ENHRY, CDR2 SYGVKD. The CDR3 length is 13 residues.

This chain links TRBV7-8 with TRBJ1-1; D is possibly TRBD1 (6 bases). V was clipped by 6 bases and J by 1 base, with 12 bases between them. From germline, CDR1 is SGHVS and CDR2 FQNEAQ. The CDR3 is 14 residues long. CDR3 in amino acids: CASRQGTGNTEAFF. The CDR3 DNA is TGTGCCAGCAGGCAGGGGACGGGGAACACTGAAGCTTTCTTT. The whole variable domain, remainder taken from reference TRBV7-8 and TRBJ1-1, is GAGVSQSPRYKVAKRGQDVALRCDPISGHVSLFWYQQALGQGPEFLTYFQNEAQLDKSGLPSDRFFAERPEGSVSTLKIQRTQQEDSAVYLCASRQGTGNTEAFFGQGTRLTVV.

The genes are TRBV6-6 and TRBJ2-7; 9 nucleotides align to TRBD2. CDR1 and CDR2 (germline): MNHNY, SVGAGI (reference sequence). Trimming removed 5 bases from V and 5 bases from J; junction bases left unmatched: 4. CDR3 length equals 13 residues. The DNA of the CDR3 is TGTGCCAGCAGTCTAGCGGGACACGACGAGCAGTACTTC. Its protein product is CASSLAGHDEQYF.

The chain joins TRBV28 to TRBJ1-3; the D is unclear. The CDR3 has 10 amino acids. CDR1 and CDR2 from the germline V gene are MDHEN and SYDVKM. Trimming left V 8 bases short and J 8 bases short, with 7 bases between. CDR3 sequence reads: CASARYTIYF. The CDR3 DNA is TGTGCCAGCGCTAGATACACCATATATTTT. Complete variable domain (other parts from reference TRBV28 and TRBJ1-3): DVKVTQSSRYLVKRTGEKVFLECVQDMDHENMFWYRQDPGLGLRLIYFSYDVKMKEKGDIPEGYSVSREKKERFSLILESASTNQTSMYLCASARYTIYFGEGSWLTVV.

CDR3 in DNA: TGCGCCAGCAGCTTGGAAGCAGCACTCAGCAACAATGAGCAGTTCTTC. Translated: CASSLEAALSNNEQFF. V is TRBV5-1 and J is TRBJ2-1; D ambiguous. The CDR3 is 16 residues long. The germline V and J ends were trimmed by 0 bases and 5 bases, with 15 bases remaining between them. The germline CDR1 and CDR2 sequences are SGHRS and YFSETQ.

J is TRBJ1-2 and V is TRBV19; D possibly corresponds to TRBD1 (5 bases). Germline V gene lookup returns CDR1 LNHDA and CDR2 SQIVND (reference sequence). The CDR3 is 13 amino acids. The V gene lost 7 bases and the J gene lost 2 bases, with 11 bases spanning the gap. The CDR3 here is CASKVGGNYGYTF. DNA for the CDR3: TGTGCCAGTAAGGTCGGGGGGAACTATGGCTACACCTTC.

The chain combines TRBV5-1 with TRBJ1-3; the match to TRBD1 covers 8 bases. Germline CDR1 SGHRS, CDR2 YFSETQ. The CDR3 loop spans 15 amino acids. Trimming removed 5 bases from V and 2 bases from J; junction bases left unmatched: 6. The CDR3 DNA follows: TGCGCCAGCAGACATGACAGGGGTGCTGGAAACACCATATATTTT. Translated: CASRHDRGAGNTIYF.

V gene TRBV2 combines with J gene TRBJ1-3; tentative D call: TRBD1 (5 bases). Trimming pared 1 base from V and 4 bases from J, leaving 11 bases between. The CDR3 runs 15 residues. CDR1 and CDR2 from the germline V gene are SNHLY and FYNNEI. The CDR3 region has the DNA TGTGCCAGCAGTGAAGGGGGCAGGGCGGGAAACACCATATATTTT. Its protein is CASSEGGRAGNTIYF.

This clone was detected only a few times. The CDR3 region is CASDTGGGQPQHF. CDR3 in DNA: TGTGCCAGCGATACAGGGGGCGGTCAGCCCCAGCATTTT. This sequence joins TRBV12-3 or TRBV12-4 and TRBJ1-5, with 9 nucleotides matching TRBD1. This CDR3 contains 13 residues. V dropped 8 bases and J dropped 6; count of bases not matched to a gene: 5.

V usage is TRBV4-3 and J usage is TRBJ1-5; no clear D gene. The germline CDR1 and CDR2 sequences are LGHNA and YSLEER. The CDR3 loop spans 14 amino acids. Trimming took off 4 bases at V and 6 bases at J, with 13 bases between the two ends. The CDR3 coding sequence is TGCGCCAGCAGCCCTGGGGTTCGGGGTCAGCCCCAGCATTTT. Translation: CASSPGVRGQPQHF.

The rearrangement joins TRBV30 to TRBJ1-1, with TRBD1 as a possible D gene (5 bases). Trimming removed 2 bases from V and 5 bases from J, with 15 bases in between. The CDR3 has 14 residues. Germline values: CDR1 GTSNPN, CDR2 SVGIG (reference sequence). The CDR3 protein is CAWSPQVGVTEAFF. CDR3 nucleotides: TGTGCCTGGAGTCCACAGGTTGGTGTGACTGAAGCTTTCTTT.

The genes are TRBV12-3 or TRBV12-4 and TRBJ2-5; D is ambiguous. V dropped 3 bases and J dropped 10 bases, with 9 bases sitting between them. The CDR3 extends over 11 amino acids. The CDR3 sequence is CASSLFFDQYF. CDR3 nucleotides: TGTGCCAGCAGTTTGTTTTTTGACCAGTACTTC.

The chain links TRBV4-3 to TRBJ1-6, with D maybe TRBD1 (5 bases). CDR1 and CDR2 from the germline V gene are LGHNA and YSLEER. The CDR3 is 17 amino acids. The V gene lost 2 bases and the J gene lost 6 bases, with 17 bases spanning the gap. The CDR3 sequence: CASSQTPGRGVNSPLHF. For the CDR3, the DNA is TGCGCCAGCAGCCAAACCCCGGGACGAGGGGTTAATTCACCCCTCCACTTT.

This clone was counted once. V is TRBV27 and J is TRBJ2-7; 7 nucleotides match TRBD1. Germline loops: CDR1 MNHEY, CDR2 SMNVEV (reference sequence). CDR3 length: 14 amino acids. Losses at the gene ends were 5 bases for V and 0 bases for J; bases not matched to a gene: 4. The CDR3: CASSGTVYSYEQYF. In nucleotides, the CDR3 is TGTGCCAGCAGTGGGACAGTATACTCCTACGAGCAGTACTTC.

Concerning this clone itself: The same CDR3 arises from other DNA sequences in this sample as well. V is TRBV3-1 (or the pseudogene TRBV3-2) and J is TRBJ2-7, with TRBD2 identical over 9 bases. V lost 3 bases, J lost 1 base, and 1 base stayed unmatched. The CDR3 covers 14 residues. Germline loops: CDR1 LGHDT, CDR2 YNNKEL (reference sequence). This CDR3 is CASSQSGGSYEQYF. CDR3 sequence (DNA): TGTGCCAGCAGCCAGAGCGGGGGGTCCTACGAGCAGTACTTC.

The chain is built from TRBV2 and TRBJ1-4, with TRBD1 as a possible D gene (6 bases). This CDR3 contains 13 residues. Germline V gives CDR1 SNHLY, CDR2 FYNNEI. V was pared by 11 bases and J by 5 bases, with 15 bases between. Written as DNA, the CDR3 is TGTGCCGGAGAGGGGGGGCGGAATGAAAAACTGTTTTTT. This encodes CAGEGGRNEKLFF.

The chain recombines TRBV18 with TRBJ2-7; D remains unclear. V was pared by 3 bases and J by 4 bases, with 13 bases between. The germline gives CDR1 KGHSH, CDR2 LQKENI. The CDR3 is 14 residues long. The CDR3 DNA sequence: TGTGCCAGCTCACCCAGAACAGACTTTTACGAGCAGTACTTC. This sequence encodes CASSPRTDFYEQYF. Drawing the rest from reference TRBV18 and TRBJ2-7, the complete variable domain is NAGVMQNPRHLVRRRGQEARLRCSPMKGHSHVYWYRQLPEEGLKFMVYLQKENIIDESGMPKERFSAEFPKEGPSILRIQQVVRGDSAAYFCASSPRTDFYEQYFGPGTRLTVT.